One TCR beta chain is described in this entry. The specificity of this receptor is unknown. This entry belongs to a study of T cells expressing NK-cell markers (dated by TCRdb to the early 2020s). For context, the study as a whole: Three sorted T-cell subsets (CD3+CD56+NKG2C+, CD3+CD56+NKG2C- and CD3+CD56-NKG2C+) from 8 or 9 donors had their TCR beta-chain repertoires profiled. Among the eight sequenced donors, only one was HCMV-seronegative, while the other seven were HCMV-seropositive. All eight donors whose samples were sequenced were randomly selected healthy volunteers, three of them men and five women. The libraries were sequenced on Illumina HiSeq 2000/2500, MiSeq or NextSeq, producing 2 x 150 bp reads.

The paper as a whole reports these results and caveats: In several donors, the dominant CD3+CD56+NKG2C+ clonotypes were found to rank among the top 10 CD8+ clonotypes and to make up roughly 1.0-7.5% of CD8+ T cells. Those dominant clonotypes were again the most abundant among CD3+CD56-NKG2C+ cells in four donors, at about 28.3-65%. Whether the expanded NKG2C-expressing T cell clones were specific for HCMV antigens was left unclear.

Spanning cysteine to phenylalanine, the CDR3 consists of 15 amino acids. The record lacks a DNA sequence. Sequencing relied on an Illumina HiSeq 2000. 5'RACE template switching, by which a universal primer site and unique molecular identifiers were added, was used to make TCR beta cDNA libraries. Synthesis of cDNA was primed from the TCR beta constant segment and was followed by two consecutive PCR amplification steps. The paper's data handling went like this. MIGEC was used to demultiplex reads and group the reads by UMI, and MiTCR was used to assemble and quantify clonotypes. To exclude erroneous sequences, only TCR cDNA sequences supported by at least two reads were retained. The tcR package was used for downstream repertoire analysis, and clonotypes were matched across fractions by CDR3 nucleotide sequence plus V segment. VDJmatch was used to annotate antigen specificity against VDJdb, with one amino acid substitution in CDR3 permitted. The reads underwent TCRdb reprocessing, giving one record for each CDR3 protein sequence and no DNA. TCRdb, not the authors, supplied the V and J calls. The table for this sample lists about 460,000 distinct CDR3 sequences. The ten biggest clones cover more than 1.4% of the sample.

HCMV serostatus was determined by detecting HCMV-specific IgG in serum with a commercial ELISA kit. Ficoll density gradient centrifugation was used to isolate peripheral blood mononuclear cells from blood. The sequence derives from a woman aged 45-60 years in good health. Donor details come from another sample of the same person, matched by shared clones. Recombination connected TRBV12-3 or TRBV12-4 to TRBJ2-3. Material for sequencing was blood T cells: a sorted CD56 or NKG2C T cell subset, CD4+ or CD8+ T cells, or bulk PBMC T cells (not recorded which). The CDR3: CASSKMRTSTDTQYF.